This T cell receptor (beta chain) was identified in a study of monozygotic twins with inflammatory bowel disease. Study findings and constraints: Among IBD patients, TCRbeta diversity (inverse Simpson) was lower than in healthy co-twins. Among IBD patients, fewer clonotypes were shared with others than among healthy twins, especially with disease activity.

This CDR3 is built from 16 residues. Looked up from germline, CDR1 is ENHRY and CDR2 is SYGVKD. A note on this clonotype: Antigen unknown.

TCRdb reprocessed the 5' RACE reads; each CDR3 protein has one entry and no DNA is given. In all, the sample yields some 450,000 distinct CDR3 sequences. The receptor was isolated from a human donor with ulcerative colitis or Crohn's disease, or a healthy co-twin of an affected twin (not recorded which). The chain carries TRBV10-3 and TRBJ2-2; with no DNA, the TCRdb D assignment of TRBD1 cannot be verified. Sequenced input: blood. The CDR3 spells CAISESGPGVTGELFF.